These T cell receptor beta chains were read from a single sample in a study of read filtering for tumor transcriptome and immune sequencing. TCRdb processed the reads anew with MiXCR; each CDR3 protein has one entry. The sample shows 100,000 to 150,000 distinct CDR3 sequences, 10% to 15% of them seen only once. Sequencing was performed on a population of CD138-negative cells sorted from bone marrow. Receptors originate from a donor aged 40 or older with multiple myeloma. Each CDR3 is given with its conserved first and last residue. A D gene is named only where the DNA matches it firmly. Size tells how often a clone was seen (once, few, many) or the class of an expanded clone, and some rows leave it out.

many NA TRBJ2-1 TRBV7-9 TGTGCCAGCAGCTTAACACATACCTACAATGAGCAGTTCTTC CASSLTHTYNEQFF
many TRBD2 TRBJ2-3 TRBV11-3 TGTGCCAGCAGCCGTAGGACTAGCGAAGCAGATACGCAGTATTTT CASSRRTSEADTQYF
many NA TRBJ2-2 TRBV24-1 TGTGCCACCAGTGGGACCCCAGGGTTAACGAACACCGGGGAGCTGTTTTTT CATSGTPGLTNTGELFF
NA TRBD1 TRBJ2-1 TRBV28 TGTGCCAACAAACCGACAACAGGGGCCCTATCCTACAATGAGCAGTTCTTC CANKPTTGALSYNEQFF
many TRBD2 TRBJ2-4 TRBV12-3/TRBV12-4 TGTGCCAGCAGTTACAGCCGGGACTACCAAAACATTCAGTACTTC CASSYSRDYQNIQYF
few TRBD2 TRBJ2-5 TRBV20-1 TGCAGTGCTTCTCTAGCGGGAGCGTGGGGGCCCCAAGAGACCCAGTACTTC CSASLAGAWGPQETQYF
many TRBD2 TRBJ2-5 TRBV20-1 TGCAGTGCTAGGGGCGGGAGTCGCCAAGAGACCCAGTACTTC CSARGGSRQETQYF
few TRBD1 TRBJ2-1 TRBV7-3 TGTGCCAGCAGCTTACGGCAGGGGGCTGGTGAGCAGTTCTTC CASSLRQGAGEQFF
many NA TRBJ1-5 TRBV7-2 TGTGCCAGCAGCTTAGGACCTCAGCCCCAGCATTTT CASSLGPQPQHF
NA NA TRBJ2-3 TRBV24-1 TGTGCCACCAGTGATACGGCCAGCACAGATACGCAGTATTTT CATSDTASTDTQYF
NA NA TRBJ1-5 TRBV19 TGTGCCTCCAGGGTTTCGGGTAGCAATCAGCCCCAGCATTTT CASRVSGSNQPQHF
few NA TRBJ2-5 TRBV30 TGTGCCTGGGGGGAGGACGGCTACGCGCGAACCCAGTACTTC CAWGEDGYARTQYF
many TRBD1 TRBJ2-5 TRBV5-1 TGCGCCAGCAGCTCTGGGACAGGGACTTCGAAGACCCAGTACTTC CASSSGTGTSKTQYF
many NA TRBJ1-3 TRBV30 TGTGCCTGGAAACGACCTGGAAACACCATATATTTT CAWKRPGNTIYF
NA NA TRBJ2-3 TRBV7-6 TGTGCCAGCAGCTTAGTCAGAGAAGATACGCAGTATTTT CASSLVREDTQYF
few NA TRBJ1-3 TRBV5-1 TGCGCCAGCAGCTTGGTGGGGTACAGATCTGGAAACACCATATATTTT CASSLVGYRSGNTIYF
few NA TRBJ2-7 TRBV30 TGTGCCTGGAGTGTACGCGGGGTCAGCTCCTACGAGCAGTACTTC CAWSVRGVSSYEQYF
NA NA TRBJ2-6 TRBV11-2 TGTGCCAGCAGCCAGACAGGACAAGGGTCTGGGGCCAACGTCCTGACTTTC CASSQTGQGSGANVLTF
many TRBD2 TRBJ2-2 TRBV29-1 TGCAGCGTTGTTTGGGGGGGAGTGGGCACCGGGGAGCTGTTTTTT CSVVWGGVGTGELFF
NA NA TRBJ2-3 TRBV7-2 TGTGCCAGCAGCGGGACTGGCACAGATACGCAGTATTTT CASSGTGTDTQYF
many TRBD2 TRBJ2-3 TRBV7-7 TGTGCTAGCAGCCTCGGACTAGCGGGAGGTACAGATACGCAGTATTTT CASSLGLAGGTDTQYF
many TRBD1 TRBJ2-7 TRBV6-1 TGTGCCAGCAGTGACGGGACAGGGGACTACGAGCAGTACTTC CASSDGTGDYEQYF
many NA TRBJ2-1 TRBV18 TGTGCCAGCTCACCAGGGAGGTCACTGTACAATGAGCAGTTCTTC CASSPGRSLYNEQFF